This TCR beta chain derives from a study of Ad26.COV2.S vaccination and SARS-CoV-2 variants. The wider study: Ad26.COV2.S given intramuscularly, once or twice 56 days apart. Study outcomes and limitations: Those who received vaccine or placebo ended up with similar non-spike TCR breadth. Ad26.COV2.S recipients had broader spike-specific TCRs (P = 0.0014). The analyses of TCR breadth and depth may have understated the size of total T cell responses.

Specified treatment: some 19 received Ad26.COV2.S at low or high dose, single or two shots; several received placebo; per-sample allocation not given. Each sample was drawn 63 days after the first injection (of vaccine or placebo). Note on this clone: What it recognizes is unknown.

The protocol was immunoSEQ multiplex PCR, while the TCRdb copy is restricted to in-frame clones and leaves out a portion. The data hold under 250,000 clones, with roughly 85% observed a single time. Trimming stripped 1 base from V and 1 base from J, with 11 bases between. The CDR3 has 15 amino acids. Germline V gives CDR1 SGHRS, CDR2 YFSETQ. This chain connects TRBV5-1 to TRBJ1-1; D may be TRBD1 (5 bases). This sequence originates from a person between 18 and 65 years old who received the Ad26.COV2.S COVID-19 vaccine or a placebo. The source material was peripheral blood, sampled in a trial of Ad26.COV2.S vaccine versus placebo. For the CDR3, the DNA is TGCGCCAGCAGCTTGCAGGGAAGGAAGAACACTGAAGCTTTCTTT. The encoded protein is CASSLQGRKNTEAFF.